The 10 T cell receptor beta chains below all came from one sample that was sequenced in a study of blood T cell repertoires in COVID-19. TCRdb's table, derived via immunoSEQ multiplex PCR, lists solely in-frame clones and lacks some. The table includes 110,000 to 150,000 clones, approximately 86% detected once. What was sequenced was PBMCs or T cells enriched from blood (not recorded which). The receptor set was obtained from a woman in her thirties or forties who had recovered from COVID-19.

The chain carries TRBV29-1 and TRBJ2-7; tentative D call: TRBD2 (5 bases). In germline, CDR1 is SQVTM, CDR2 ANQGSEA. CDR3 size: 12 residues. Trimming took 0 bases from V and 4 from J, leaving 7 bases between them. In DNA form, the CDR3 reads TGCAGCGTTGAAGATCGGGGATACGAGCAGTACTTC. This gives the protein CSVEDRGYEQYF.

This clone turned up a few times. The chain couples TRBV10-3 to TRBJ1-4; a weak D match, TRBD1 (5 bases). V was trimmed by 4 bases and J by 0 bases, leaving 15 bases between them. There are 17 residues in the CDR3. In germline, CDR1 is ENHRY, CDR2 SYGVKD. As DNA, the CDR3 is TGTGCCATCAGTGCGGGCCCCCAGGGTGCAACTAATGAAAAACTGTTTTTT. It specifies CAISAGPQGATNEKLFF.

This clone was seen just once. CDR3 region: CAWSVRRGRLAGSYEQYF. CDR3 nucleotides: TGTGCCTGGAGTGTACGGAGGGGGAGGCTAGCGGGCTCCTACGAGCAGTACTTC. The chain joins TRBV30 to TRBJ2-7; TRBD2 aligns across 8 bases. This CDR3 is 18 amino acids long. The germline CDR1 and CDR2 sequences are GTSNPN and SVGIG (reference sequence). V lost 0 bases and J lost 0; bases outside the gene matches: 13. The full variable domain, in which reference TRBV30 and TRBJ2-7 provide the parts outside the CDR3, is SQTIHQWPATLVQPVGSPLSLECTVEGTSNPNLYWYRQAAGRGLQLLFYSVGIGQISSEVPQNLSASRPQDRQFILSSKKLLLSDSGFYLCAWSVRRGRLAGSYEQYFGPGTRLTVT.

The chain has TRBV5-5 and TRBJ2-5; D is perhaps TRBD1 (7 bases). The CDR3 contains 18 residues. Deletions cut 1 base from V and 0 bases from J, with 19 bases between. Germline V lookup: CDR1 SGHKS, CDR2 YYEKEE (reference sequence). The CDR3, as DNA: TGTGCCAGCAGCTTGCTAGGCAGGGGGGACTCAAACCAAGAGACCCAGTACTTC. Translating it yields CASSLLGRGDSNQETQYF.

This clone was recorded a few times. The rearrangement links TRBV3-1 (or the pseudogene TRBV3-2) to TRBJ2-1; 13 nucleotides agree with TRBD2. Trimming removed 3 bases from V and 8 bases from J; junction bases left unmatched: 7. In germline, CDR1 is LGHDT, CDR2 YNNKEL (reference sequence). The length of the CDR3 is 16 residues. The DNA of the CDR3 is TGTGCCAGCAGCCACAGAGGACTAGCGGGAGCCGATGAGCAGTTCTTC. Its protein product is CASSHRGLAGADEQFF.

This clone was seen just once. The V call is TRBV5-8, the J call TRBJ1-2; 7 bases agree with TRBD1. The CDR3 is 15 residues long. V shed 4 bases, J shed 5 bases, and the junction held 11 bases outside the gene matches. The V gene's germline CDR1 is SGHTS and CDR2 YDEGEE. The CDR3 DNA follows: TGTGCCAGCAGCCGGAAGGGACAGCCCGGGTATGGCTACACCTTC. Amino acids: CASSRKGQPGYGYTF.

This rearrangement joins TRBV10-3 to TRBJ1-1; 7 bases agree with TRBD1. Germline V gene data show CDR1 as ENHRY and CDR2 as SYGVKD. V shed 6 bases, J shed 3 bases, and the junction held 7 bases outside the gene matches. CDR3 size: 14 residues. The CDR3 loop is CAIRGTARDTEAFF. In DNA form, the CDR3 reads TGTGCCATCAGAGGGACAGCGAGGGACACTGAAGCTTTCTTT.

The genes are TRBV2 and TRBJ1-5, with D possibly TRBD1 on 5 matching bases. CDR1 SNHLY and CDR2 FYNNEI come from the germline V gene. The CDR3 is 11 residues long. Trimming removed 6 bases at V and 6 bases at J, with 6 bases between. The CDR3 loop reads CASRGGQPQHF. The CDR3 nucleotides read TGTGCCAGCAGGGGGGGTCAGCCCCAGCATTTT.

The chain links TRBV12-5 to TRBJ2-2; tentatively, D is TRBD2 (6 bases). The V gene's germline CDR1 is LGHNT and CDR2 FRNRAP. Trimming cost V 5 bases and J 5 bases, with 15 bases left between them. The CDR3 consists of 15 residues. The CDR3 protein is CASGPRVGGTGELFF. In nucleotides, the CDR3 is TGTGCTAGTGGTCCCAGGGTTGGGGGGACCGGGGAGCTGTTTTTT.

The chain uses TRBV4-1 and TRBJ2-7, with a weak D call TRBD2 (5 bases). Per the germline V gene, CDR1 is MGHRA and CDR2 is YSYEKL. V dropped 4 bases and J dropped 0 bases, with 10 bases sitting between them. The length of the CDR3 is 14 residues. CDR3 sequence: CASSRSSGSYEQYF. The CDR3 DNA follows: TGCGCCAGCAGCCGTAGCAGCGGCTCCTACGAGCAGTACTTC.